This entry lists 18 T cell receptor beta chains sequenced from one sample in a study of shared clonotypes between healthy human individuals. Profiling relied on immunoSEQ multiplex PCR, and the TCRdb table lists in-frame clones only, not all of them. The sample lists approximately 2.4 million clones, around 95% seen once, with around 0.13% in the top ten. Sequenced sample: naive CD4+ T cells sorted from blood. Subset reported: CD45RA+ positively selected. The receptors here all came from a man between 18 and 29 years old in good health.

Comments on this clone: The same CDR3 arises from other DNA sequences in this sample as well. CDR3 residues: CAWSTSGNTIYF. In DNA, the CDR3 is TGTGCCTGGAGTACCTCTGGAAACACCATATATTTT. The chain carries TRBV30 and TRBJ1-3; no reliable D call. The CDR3 length is 12 residues. V was shortened by 2 bases and J by 0 bases, with 2 bases between the two germline ends. The germline V gene encodes CDR1 GTSNPN and CDR2 SVGIG (reference sequence).

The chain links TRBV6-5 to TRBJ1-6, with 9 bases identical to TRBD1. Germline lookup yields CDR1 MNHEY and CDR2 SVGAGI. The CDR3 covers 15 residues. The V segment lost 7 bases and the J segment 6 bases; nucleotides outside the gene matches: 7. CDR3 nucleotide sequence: TGTGCCAGCACCACCGGGACAGGGTCTAATTCACCCCTCCACTTT. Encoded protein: CASTTGTGSNSPLHF.

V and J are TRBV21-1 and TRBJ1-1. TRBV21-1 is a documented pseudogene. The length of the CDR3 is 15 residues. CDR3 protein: CASSNLGGQNTEAFF. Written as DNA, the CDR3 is TGTGCCAGCAGCAATCTAGGGGGGCAGAACACTGAAGCTTTCTTT.

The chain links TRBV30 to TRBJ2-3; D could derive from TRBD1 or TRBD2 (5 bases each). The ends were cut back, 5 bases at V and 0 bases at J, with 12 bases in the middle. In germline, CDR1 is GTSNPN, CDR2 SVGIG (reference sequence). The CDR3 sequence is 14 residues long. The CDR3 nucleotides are TGTGCCTGGGCCCCGGGGCTAAGCACAGATACGCAGTATTTT. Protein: CAWAPGLSTDTQYF.

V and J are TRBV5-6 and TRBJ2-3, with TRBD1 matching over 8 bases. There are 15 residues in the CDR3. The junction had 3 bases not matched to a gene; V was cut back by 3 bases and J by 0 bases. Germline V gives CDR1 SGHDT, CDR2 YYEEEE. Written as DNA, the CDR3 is TGTGCCAGCAGCTGGAGGACAGGGAGCACAGATACGCAGTATTTT. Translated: CASSWRTGSTDTQYF.

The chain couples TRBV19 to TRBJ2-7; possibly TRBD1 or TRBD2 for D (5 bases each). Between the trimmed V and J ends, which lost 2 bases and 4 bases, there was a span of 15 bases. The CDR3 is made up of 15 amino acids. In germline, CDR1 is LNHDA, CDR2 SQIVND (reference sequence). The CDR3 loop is CASSIFAGTSYEQYF. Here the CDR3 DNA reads TGTGCCAGTAGTATATTTGCAGGGACCTCATACGAGCAGTACTTC.

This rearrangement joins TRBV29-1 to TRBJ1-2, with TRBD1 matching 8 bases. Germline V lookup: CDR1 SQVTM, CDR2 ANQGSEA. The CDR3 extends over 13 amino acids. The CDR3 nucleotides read TGCAGTGCTGAAGCAGGGGGCAACTATGGCTACACCTTC. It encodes CSAEAGGNYGYTF.

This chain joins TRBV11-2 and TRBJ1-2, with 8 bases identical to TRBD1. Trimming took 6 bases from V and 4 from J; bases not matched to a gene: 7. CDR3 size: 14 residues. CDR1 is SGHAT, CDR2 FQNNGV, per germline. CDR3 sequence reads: CASRPWGQAYGYTF. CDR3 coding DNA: TGTGCCAGCAGACCCTGGGGACAGGCCTATGGCTACACCTTC.

CDR3 in amino acids: CASLGASTEAFF. The CDR3 nucleotides read TGTGCCAGCCTTGGGGCGAGCACTGAAGCTTTCTTT. This chain joins TRBV19 and TRBJ1-1, with D possibly being TRBD1 (5 bases). The CDR3 spans 12 residues. Germline CDR1 is LNHDA and CDR2 is SQIVND (reference sequence). Trimming shortened V by 9 bases and J by 4 bases, and 12 bases separated the two germline ends.

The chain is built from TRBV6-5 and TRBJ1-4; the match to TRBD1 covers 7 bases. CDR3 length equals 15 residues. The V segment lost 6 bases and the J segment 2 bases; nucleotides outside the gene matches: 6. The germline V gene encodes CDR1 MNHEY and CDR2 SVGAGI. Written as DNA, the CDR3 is TGTGCCAGCAGACGCCAGGGGGGGACTAATGAAAAACTGTTTTTT. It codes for CASRRQGGTNEKLFF.

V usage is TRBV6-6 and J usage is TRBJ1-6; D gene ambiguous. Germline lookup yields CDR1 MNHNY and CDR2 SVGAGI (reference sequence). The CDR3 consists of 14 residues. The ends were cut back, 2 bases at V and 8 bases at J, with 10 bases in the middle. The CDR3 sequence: CASSYVGVHSPLHF. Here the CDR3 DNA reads TGTGCCAGCAGTTACGTCGGGGTTCATTCACCCCTCCACTTT.

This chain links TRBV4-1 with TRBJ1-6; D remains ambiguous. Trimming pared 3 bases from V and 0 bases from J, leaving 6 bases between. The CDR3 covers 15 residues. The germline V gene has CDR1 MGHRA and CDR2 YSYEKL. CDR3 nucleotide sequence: TGCGCCAGCAGCCAGGATGTCTCCTATAATTCACCCCTCCACTTT. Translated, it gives CASSQDVSYNSPLHF.

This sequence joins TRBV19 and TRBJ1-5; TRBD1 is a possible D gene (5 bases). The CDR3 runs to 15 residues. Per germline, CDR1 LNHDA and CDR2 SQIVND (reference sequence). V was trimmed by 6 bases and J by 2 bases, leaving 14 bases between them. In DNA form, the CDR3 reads TGTGCCAGTAGAGGAGGGGTACAGGGCAATCAGCCCCAGCATTTT. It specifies CASRGGVQGNQPQHF.

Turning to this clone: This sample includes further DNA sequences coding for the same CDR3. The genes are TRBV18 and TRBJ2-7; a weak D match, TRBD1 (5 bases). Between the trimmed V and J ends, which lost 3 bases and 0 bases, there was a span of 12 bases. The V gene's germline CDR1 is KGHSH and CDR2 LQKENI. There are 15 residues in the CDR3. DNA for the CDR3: TGTGCCAGCTCACCTACAGGTGCGAGCTCCTACGAGCAGTACTTC. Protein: CASSPTGASSYEQYF. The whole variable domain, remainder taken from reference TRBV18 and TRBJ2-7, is NAGVMQNPRHLVRRRGQEARLRCSPMKGHSHVYWYRQLPEEGLKFMVYLQKENIIDESGMPKERFSAEFPKEGPSILRIQQVVRGDSAAYFCASSPTGASSYEQYFGPGTRLTVT.

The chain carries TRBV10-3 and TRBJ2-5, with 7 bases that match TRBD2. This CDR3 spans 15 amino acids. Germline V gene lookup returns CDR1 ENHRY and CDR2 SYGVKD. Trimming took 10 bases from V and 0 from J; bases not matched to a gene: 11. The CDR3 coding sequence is TGTGCCACCTCCGGGGGGTCCTTGTACCAAGAGACCCAGTACTTC. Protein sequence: CATSGGSLYQETQYF.

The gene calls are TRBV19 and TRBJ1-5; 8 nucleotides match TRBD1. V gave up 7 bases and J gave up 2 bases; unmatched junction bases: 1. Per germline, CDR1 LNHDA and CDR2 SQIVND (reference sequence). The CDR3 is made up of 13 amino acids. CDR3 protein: CASKGQGNQPQHF. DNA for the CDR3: TGTGCCAGTAAGGGACAGGGCAATCAGCCCCAGCATTTT.

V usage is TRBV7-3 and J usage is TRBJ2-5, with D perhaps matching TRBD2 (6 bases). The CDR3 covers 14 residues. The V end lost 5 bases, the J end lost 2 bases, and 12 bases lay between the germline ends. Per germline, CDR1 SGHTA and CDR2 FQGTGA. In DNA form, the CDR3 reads TGTGCCAGCAGCCCAGGTGGGGGGCAAGAGACCCAGTACTTC. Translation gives CASSPGGGQETQYF.

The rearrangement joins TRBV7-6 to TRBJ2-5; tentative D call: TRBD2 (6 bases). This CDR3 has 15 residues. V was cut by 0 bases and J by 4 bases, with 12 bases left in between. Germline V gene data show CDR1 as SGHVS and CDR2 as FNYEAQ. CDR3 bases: TGTGCCAGCAGCTTAGCGCCGGGAGTAGGAGAGACCCAGTACTTC. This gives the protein CASSLAPGVGETQYF.